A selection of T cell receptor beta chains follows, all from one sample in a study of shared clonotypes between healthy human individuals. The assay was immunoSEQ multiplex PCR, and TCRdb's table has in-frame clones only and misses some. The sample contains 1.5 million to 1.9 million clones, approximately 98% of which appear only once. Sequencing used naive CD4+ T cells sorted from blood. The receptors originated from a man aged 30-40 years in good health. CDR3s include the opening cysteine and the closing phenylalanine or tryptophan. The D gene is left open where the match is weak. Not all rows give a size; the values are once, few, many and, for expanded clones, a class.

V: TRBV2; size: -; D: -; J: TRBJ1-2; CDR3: CASSLRGRSNYGYTF; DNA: TGTGCCAGCAGTCTTCGGGGGCGGAGTAACTATGGCTACACCTTC
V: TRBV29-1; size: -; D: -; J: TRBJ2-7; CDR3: CSVEGAGREYYEQYF; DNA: TGCAGCGTTGAAGGGGCGGGACGGGAGTATTACGAGCAGTACTTC
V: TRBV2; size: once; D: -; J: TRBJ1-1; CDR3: CASLRGVRNTEAFF; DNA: TGTGCCAGCCTAAGGGGGGTCAGGAACACTGAAGCTTTCTTT
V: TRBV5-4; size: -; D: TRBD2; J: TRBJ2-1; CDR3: CASSSGTSGPQFF; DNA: TGTGCCAGCAGCTCTGGGACTAGCGGGCCGCAGTTCTTC
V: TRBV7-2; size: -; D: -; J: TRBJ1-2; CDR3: CASSSRGSYTF; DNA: TGTGCCAGCAGCTCTCGTGGAAGCTACACCTTC
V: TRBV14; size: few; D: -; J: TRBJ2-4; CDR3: CASSHPLAKNIQYF; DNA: TGTGCCAGCAGCCATCCACTAGCCAAAAACATTCAGTACTTC
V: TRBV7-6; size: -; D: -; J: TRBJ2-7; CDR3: CASSASGRYEQYF; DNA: TGTGCCAGCAGCGCCAGCGGACGCTACGAGCAGTACTTC
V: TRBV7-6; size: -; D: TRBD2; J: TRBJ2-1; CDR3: CASSLGLAGGTNEQFF; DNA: TGTGCCAGCAGCTTAGGACTAGCGGGAGGGACCAATGAGCAGTTCTTC
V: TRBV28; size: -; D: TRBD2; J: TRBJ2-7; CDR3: CASSPAGVTSYEQYF; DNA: TGTGCCAGCAGTCCAGCGGGAGTCACCTCCTACGAGCAGTACTTC
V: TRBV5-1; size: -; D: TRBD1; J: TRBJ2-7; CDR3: CASSGQGAVHEQYF; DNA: TGCGCCAGCAGCGGACAGGGGGCGGTCCACGAGCAGTACTTC
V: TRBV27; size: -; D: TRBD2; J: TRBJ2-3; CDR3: CASSLGGRTSGSGDTQYF; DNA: TGTGCCAGCAGTTTAGGCGGAAGGACTAGCGGGAGTGGAGATACGCAGTATTTT
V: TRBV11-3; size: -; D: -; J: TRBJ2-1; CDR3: CASSFRGTPYNEQFF; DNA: TGTGCCAGCAGCTTCCGGGGTACCCCCTACAATGAGCAGTTCTTC
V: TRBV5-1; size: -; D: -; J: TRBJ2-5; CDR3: CASTGSPQETQYF; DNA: TGCGCCAGCACGGGGAGTCCCCAGGAGACCCAGTACTTC
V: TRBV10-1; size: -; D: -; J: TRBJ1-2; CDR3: CASSESGGVGYTF; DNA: TGCGCCAGCAGTGAGTCAGGCGGGGTTGGCTACACCTTC
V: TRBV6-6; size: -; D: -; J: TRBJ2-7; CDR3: CASSAYRLEQYF; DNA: TGTGCCAGCAGTGCCTACCGTCTCGAGCAGTACTTC
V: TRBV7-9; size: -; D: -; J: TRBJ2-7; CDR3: CASSSQGEQYF; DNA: TGTGCCAGCAGCTCGCAGGGAGAGCAGTACTTC
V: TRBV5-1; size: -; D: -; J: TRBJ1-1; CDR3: CASSLQGWTEAFF; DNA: TGCGCCAGCAGCTTACAGGGTTGGACTGAAGCTTTCTTT
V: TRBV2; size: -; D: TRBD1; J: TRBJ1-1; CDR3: CASSVAGGITEAFF; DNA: TGTGCCAGCAGTGTCGCAGGGGGAATCACTGAAGCTTTCTTT
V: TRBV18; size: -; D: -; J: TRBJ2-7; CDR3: CASSPSVQGFYEQYF; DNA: TGTGCCAGCTCACCGTCGGTCCAGGGTTTCTACGAGCAGTACTTC
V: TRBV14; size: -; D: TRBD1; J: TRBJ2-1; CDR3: CASSPQSKTGQTGSYNEQFF; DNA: TGTGCCAGCAGCCCCCAGTCCAAGACAGGGCAAACCGGATCCTACAATGAGCAGTTCTTC
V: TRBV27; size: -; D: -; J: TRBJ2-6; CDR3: CASSLSGGSGANVLTF; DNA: TGTGCCAGCAGTTTATCTGGGGGTTCTGGGGCCAACGTCCTGACTTTC
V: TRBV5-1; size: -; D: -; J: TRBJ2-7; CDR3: CASSLGMAGQYEQYF; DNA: TGCGCCAGCAGCTTGGGGATGGCGGGGCAATACGAGCAGTACTTC
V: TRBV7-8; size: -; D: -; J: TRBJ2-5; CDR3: CASSRVFQETQYF; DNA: TGTGCCAGCAGCCGGGTCTTTCAAGAGACCCAGTACTTC
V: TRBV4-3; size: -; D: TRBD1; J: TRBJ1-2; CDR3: CASSQPGQGSYGYTF; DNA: TGCGCCAGCAGCCAACCGGGACAGGGATCGTATGGCTACACCTTC
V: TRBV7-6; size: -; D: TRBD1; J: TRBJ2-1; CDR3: CASSLALGGTGVAGILYNEQFF; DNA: TGTGCCAGCAGCTTAGCGCTGGGCGGGACAGGGGTGGCGGGAATACTCTACAATGAGCAGTTCTTC
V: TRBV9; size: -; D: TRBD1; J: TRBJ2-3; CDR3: CASSRTGLSDTQYF; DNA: TGTGCCAGCAGCCGGACAGGATTAAGTGATACGCAGTATTTT
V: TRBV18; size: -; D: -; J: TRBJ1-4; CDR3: CASSPRREGSTNEKLFF; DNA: TGTGCCAGCTCACCCAGACGAGAGGGGTCAACTAATGAAAAACTGTTTTTT
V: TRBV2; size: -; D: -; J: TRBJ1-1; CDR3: CASLGSEAFF; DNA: TGTGCCAGCCTGGGGTCAGAAGCTTTCTTT
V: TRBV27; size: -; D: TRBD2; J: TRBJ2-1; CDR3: CASSPAGGNEQFF; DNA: TGTGCCAGCAGTCCCGCGGGAGGCAATGAGCAGTTCTTC
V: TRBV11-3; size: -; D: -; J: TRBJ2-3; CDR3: CASSLSRTDTQYF; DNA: TGTGCCAGCAGCTTGTCGCGTACAGATACGCAGTATTTT
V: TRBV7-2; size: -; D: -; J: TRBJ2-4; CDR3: CASSTYEGLRPSKNIQYF; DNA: TGTGCCAGCAGCACATACGAAGGGCTCCGGCCTAGTAAAAACATTCAGTACTTC
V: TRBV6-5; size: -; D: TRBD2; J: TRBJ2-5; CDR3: CAFGGFQETQYF; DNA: TGTGCCTTCGGGGGGTTCCAAGAGACCCAGTACTTC